The T cell receptor (beta chain) under discussion was sequenced for a study of shared clonotypes between healthy human individuals. The CDR3 runs 17 residues. V shed 6 bases and J shed 0 bases, with 20 bases lying between them. CDR1 ENHRY and CDR2 SYGVKD come from the germline V gene. Overall study findings and caveats: The authors sampled blood alone, and tissue repertoires likely differ. Since donors were few, the genetic and exposure-history diversity represented was limited.

Naive CD8 cells were CD45RO-negative, positively selected for CCR7, excluding terminally differentiated effector memory CD45RA+ cells. Sequencing was performed with immunoSEQ multiplex PCR; in TCRdb, only in-frame clones are kept and a portion is missing. Of about 820,000 clones listed, 80% to 95% are singletons. About this clone: Its cognate antigen is unknown.

This TCR came from a man between 25 and 39 years old in good health. The chain recombines TRBV10-3 with TRBJ1-2; D is perhaps TRBD1 (6 bases). The material sequenced was naive CD8+ T cells sorted from blood. The CDR3, as DNA: TGTGCCATCAGGGAGAGAATCGGGGGGCAAACTAACTATGGCTACACCTTC. It codes for CAIRERIGGQTNYGYTF.